This T cell receptor beta chain stems from a study of cytomegalovirus exposure and HLA in healthy donors. The wider study: A prior study identified over 100 million unique TCR beta sequences from 180 million or so T cells.

This CDR3 spans 16 amino acids. Germline V gene data show CDR1 as MGHRA and CDR2 as YSYEKL. The V and J ends lost 1 base and 1 base respectively, with 14 bases between them. Researchers ran the PCR with 60 Vbeta and 13 Jbeta primers. Only in-frame clones appear in the TCRdb table, and some are missing; sequencing was by immunoSEQ multiplex PCR. This sample carries approximately 40,000 clones, with around 5.9% going to the ten biggest clones. The TCR originated in a human donor in good health. The rearrangement links TRBV4-1 to TRBJ2-7, with D tentatively TRBD1 (6 bases). What was sequenced was PBMCs. CDR3 sequence reads: CASSQGPTGLSYEQYF. As DNA, the CDR3 is TGCGCCAGCAGCCAAGGTCCCACAGGGTTGTCCTACGAGCAGTACTTC.